This T cell receptor (beta chain) was recorded in a study of patients and donors after allogeneic stem cell transplantation. TCRdb re-analysed the RT-PCR reads in MiXCR, keeping a single row per CDR3 protein. The sample gives 9,500 to 10,000 distinct CDR3 sequences, roughly 5.8% of which show up once; about 25% is in the top ten. The CDR3 is made up of 17 amino acids. CDR1 and CDR2 from the germline V gene are MDHEN and SYDVKM. Concerning this clonotype itself: With a much larger clone just one base away, this may be a read error.

This chain connects TRBV28 to TRBJ1-2; weak D call: TRBD1 (6 bases). The specimen sequenced was blood, either unsorted or a sorted T cell fraction (not recorded which). The TCR originated in a human donor who was either an allogeneic HSCT recipient or a stem cell or donor lymphocyte infusion donor (not recorded which). It is not recorded whose cells these are; they may come from a transplant donor. This CDR3 is CASSSRSTGYRHYDYTF. As DNA, the CDR3 is TGTGCCAGCAGTTCACGCAGCACAGGGTATAGGCACTATGACTACACCTTC.